Shown below are 12 T cell receptor beta chains from a single sample sequenced in a study of radiotherapy plus CTLA-4 blockade in lung cancer. TCRdb's table, derived via immunoSEQ multiplex PCR, lists solely in-frame clones and lacks some. The sample shows tens of thousands of clones, around 76% of them seen only once. This sample comprised peripheral blood, obtained from a patient treated with radiotherapy plus ipilimumab. These TCRs come from a human donor with non-small cell lung cancer who had stable disease on radiotherapy plus ipilimumab.

The V and J genes are TRBV6-1 and TRBJ1-1; possibly TRBD1 for D (6 bases). The germline gives CDR1 MNHNS, CDR2 SASEGT. The V gene lost 7 bases and the J gene lost 1 base, with 13 bases spanning the gap. The CDR3 length is 14 residues. CDR3: CASTLGQKNTEAFF. CDR3 DNA sequence: TGTGCCAGCACCCTCGGACAGAAGAACACTGAAGCTTTCTTT.

In its sample, this clone was seen a few times. The J gene is TRBJ2-3, the V gene TRBV19; tentative D call: TRBD1 (5 bases). V was trimmed by 1 base and J by 11 bases, leaving 13 bases between them. This CDR3 region has 13 residues. Germline CDR1 and CDR2: LNHDA and SQIVND (reference sequence). In DNA form, the CDR3 reads TGTGCCAGTAGTATAGCCACCCAGGGTAGGCAGTATTTT. This sequence encodes CASSIATQGRQYF.

This rearrangement joins TRBV5-1 to TRBJ2-2; no reliable D call. The CDR3 totals 12 residues. CDR1 SGHRS and CDR2 YFSETQ come from the germline V gene. The V end lost 0 bases, the J end lost 7 bases, and 4 bases lay between the germline ends. The CDR3 region is CASSLGVGELFF. CDR3 nucleotide sequence: TGCGCCAGCAGCTTGGGGGTCGGGGAGCTGTTTTTT.

V is TRBV6-5 and J is TRBJ1-3; maybe TRBD1 (6 bases). CDR3 length: 16 residues. Germline V gene data show CDR1 as MNHEY and CDR2 as SVGAGI. Trimming removed 0 bases at V and 1 base at J, with 10 bases between. CDR3 nucleotide sequence: TGTGCCAGCAGTTACTCCGGGGGCAGGTCTGGAAACACCATATATTTT. Translated: CASSYSGGRSGNTIYF.

The V and J genes are TRBV6-6 and TRBJ1-2; D not certain. CDR1 is MNHNY, CDR2 SVGAGI, per germline (reference sequence). This CDR3 spans 14 amino acids. V lost 4 bases and J 4 bases, leaving 13 bases between the germline ends. This CDR3 reads CASSSPPDFYGYTF. The CDR3 DNA reads TGTGCCAGCAGTTCGCCCCCGGACTTCTATGGCTACACCTTC.

The chain employs TRBV15 and TRBJ1-5; the D is unclear. Per the germline V gene, CDR1 is LNHNV and CDR2 is YYDKDF (reference sequence). The CDR3 length is 15 residues. V dropped 1 base and J dropped 0 bases, with 7 bases sitting between them. CDR3 protein: CATSRVRNSNQPQHF. In DNA form, the CDR3 reads TGTGCCACCAGCAGAGTGCGAAATAGCAATCAGCCCCAGCATTTT.

The chain links TRBV5-1 to TRBJ2-5; 11 bases line up with TRBD2. The CDR3 runs 16 residues. CDR1 and CDR2 (germline): SGHRS, YFSETQ. V lost 4 bases to trimming and J lost 4 bases; unmatched junction nucleotides: 9. The CDR3: CASSRGPSGGLETQYF. The CDR3 DNA reads as TGCGCCAGCAGCCGGGGCCCTAGCGGGGGGTTAGAGACCCAGTACTTC.

V gene TRBV18 combines with J gene TRBJ2-7; D might be TRBD1 (6 bases). Germline CDR1 KGHSH, CDR2 LQKENI. The CDR3 runs 12 residues. V was trimmed by 6 bases and J by 7 bases, leaving 13 bases between them. The CDR3 sequence: CASSPRQEEQYF. The DNA of the CDR3 is TGTGCCAGCTCCCCAAGACAGGAGGAGCAGTACTTC.

This clone occurred once. The genes are TRBV9 and TRBJ2-1, with 11 bases identical to TRBD2. The CDR3 has 15 amino acids. CDR1 SGDLS and CDR2 YYNGEE come from the germline V gene. The V gene end was trimmed by 2 bases and the J gene end by 4 bases; junction bases not matched to a gene: 2. The CDR3 DNA reads TGTGCCAGCAGCGTTAGACTAGCGGGGTACAATGAGCAGTTCTTC. This codes for CASSVRLAGYNEQFF. Based on the CDR3 plus reference TRBV9 and TRBJ2-1, the full variable domain is DSGVTQTPKHLITATGQRVTLRCSPRSGDLSVYWYQQSLDQGLQFLIQYYNGEERAKGNILERFSAQQFPDLHSELNLSSLELGDSALYFCASSVRLAGYNEQFFGPGTRLTVL.

This clone has only a few counts. The chain recombines TRBV15 with TRBJ2-1; D remains ambiguous. CDR1 and CDR2 (germline): LNHNV, YYDKDF (reference sequence). The length of the CDR3 is 15 residues. The V end lost 1 base, the J end lost 4 bases, and 11 bases lay between the germline ends. CDR3 loop: CATSRAGSLYNEQFF. CDR3 coding DNA: TGTGCCACCAGCAGAGCTGGCAGCCTTTACAATGAGCAGTTCTTC.

The rearrangement links TRBV7-6 to TRBJ1-1; D is unclear. Trimming stripped 5 bases from V and 3 bases from J, with 16 bases between. The CDR3 spans 15 residues. Germline-derived CDR1 and CDR2 are SGHVS and FNYEAQ. DNA for the CDR3: TGTGCCAGCAGCCCTAGAGTGGGAAAGGACACTGAAGCTTTCTTT. This sequence encodes CASSPRVGKDTEAFF.

The chain carries TRBV6-5 and TRBJ1-2; a possible D gene is TRBD1 (5 bases). The germline V gene has CDR1 MNHEY and CDR2 SVGAGI. The CDR3 totals 15 residues. V was shortened by 7 bases and J by 4 bases, with 19 bases between the two germline ends. The CDR3 nucleotides are TGTGCCAGCACCAAGGGTGGGCAGGGAGGCTATGGCTACACCTTC. This gives the protein CASTKGGQGGYGYTF.